This TCR beta chain derives from a study of molecular identifiers for immune sequencing clone quantification (dated by TCRdb to 2017 to 2018). Looking at the study overall: For a replicate experiment, the RNA from either approximately 20,000 or 100,000 naive CD8 T cells was divided into five aliquots, and four of those aliquots went on to sequencing. This methods study benchmarked molecular-identifier clustering-based TCR repertoire sequencing (MIDCIRS) and TCR RNA copy counting, using CD8 T cells to do so.

Remarks on this clonotype: This clone's antigen is unknown. No base quality values were provided; no much bigger clone lies one nucleotide off.

Results the study describes overall, beyond this receptor: The naive libraries included spiked-in Jurkat TCR RNA (roughly 9 copies' worth), and this RNA is not part of the donor repertoire. Modeling gave about three recovered TCR RNA copies per cell versus about ten by digital PCR, implying approximately 32% capture efficiency. Clones above 20 RNA copies held over 99% of molecules in CMV-specific effector cells but under 1% in naive cells. Highly expanded clone sizes could be underestimated if identical TCR molecules share a barcode. A single cell's worth of spiked-in Jurkat TCR RNA was reported detectable even among one million naive CD8 T cells. When barcode sub-clustering was left out, chimeric consensus sequences inflated TCR diversity, with chimeras reaching as high as 47%.

Libraries of naive CD8 T cells were built from around 20,000 to 1,000,000 sorted cells, with 10%, 30% or 50% of the purified RNA used. On a BD FACSAria II, naive CD8 T cells were FACS-sorted as CD8+CD4-CCR7+CD45RA+ and collected into RLT Plus buffer. Roughly 10 TCR copies' worth of Jurkat RNA were spiked into about 19,000-1,000,000 naive CD8 T cell samples to test detection sensitivity. Enrichment of CD8 T cells was performed with RosetteSep CD8+ T Cell Enrichment Cocktail and Ficoll-Paque, after which ACK red cell lysis was carried out. Library prep was done by PCR. The run used a NextSeq 500. Preparation of bulk TCR libraries followed a previously described approach, with the TCR primers listed in Table S5. The Qiagen AllPrep DNA/RNA kit was used to purify total RNA. Before analysis, reads from multiple sequencing runs of one library were combined. In the authors' own workflow: Only reads with exact TCR constant sequence were kept, trimmed to 150 nt, and grouped by their 12-nt molecular barcodes. Within each barcode group, reads were sub-clustered at a 15% Levenshtein threshold, and quality-weighted consensus sequences were built per RNA molecule. Non-functional sequences were filtered out, along with any lower-count sequence sitting one edit away from another sequence. Barcode sub-clusters with fewer than 20% of the maximum read count were removed, based on fitting two negative binomial distributions. TCRdb ran its own pipeline on the public reads, namely fastp trimming at Q25 and MiXCR clone calling, and kept in-frame beta chains. Each CDR3 protein appears once, grouped with its most common genes and DNA. TCRdb's processing, not the study's, gives the V and J calls here. The sample yields 100,000 or so distinct CDR3 sequences; roughly 38% were counted once. Of the sample, 4% to 5% falls within the top ten clones.

Counted from cysteine to phenylalanine, this CDR3 has 14 amino acids. Only the CDR3 part of the read is kept: 42 bases, read in frame from the first base. V loses 6 bases of germline sequence and J loses 5 bases, and the interval between the two ends is 16 bases. The germline V gene (reference sequence) yields LNHDA for CDR1 and SQIVND for CDR2. The specimen was naive CD8+ T cells from blood, with Jurkat cell RNA spiked in. The cell subset or site label here, explained by the study, means: FACS-sorted CD8+CD4-CCR7+CD45RA+ naive T cells. The rearrangement combines TRBV19 with TRBJ2-5; a weak D assignment points to TRBD2 (6 bases agree). The receptor comes from a human donor in good health. Some libraries in this study had Jurkat cell RNA spiked in. The CDR3: CASSPDAGLETQYF. The DNA is TGTGCCAGTAGCCCCGACGCGGGGTTGGAGACCCAGTACTTC. Extended through the reference TRBV19 and TRBJ2-5 proteins, this CDR3 yields the full variable domain: DGGITQSPKYLFRKEGQNVTLSCEQNLNHDAMYWYRQDPGQGLRLIYYSQIVNDFQKGDIAEGYSVSREKKESFPLTVTSAQKNPTAFYLCASSPDAGLETQYFGPGTRLLVL.